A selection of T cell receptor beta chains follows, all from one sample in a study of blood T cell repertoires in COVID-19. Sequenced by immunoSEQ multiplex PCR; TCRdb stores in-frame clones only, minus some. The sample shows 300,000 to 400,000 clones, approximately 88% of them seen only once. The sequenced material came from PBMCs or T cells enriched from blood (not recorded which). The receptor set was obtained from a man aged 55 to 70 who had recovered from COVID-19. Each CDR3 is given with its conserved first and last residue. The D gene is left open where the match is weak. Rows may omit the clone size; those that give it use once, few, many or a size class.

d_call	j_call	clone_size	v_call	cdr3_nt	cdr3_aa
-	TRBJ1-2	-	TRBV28	TGTGCCAGCAGTAATACAGAACTCTATGGCTACACCTTC	CASSNTELYGYTF
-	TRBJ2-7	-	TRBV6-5	TGTGCCAGTATGGTCGCGACTTCCCGCTACGAGCAGTACTTC	CASMVATSRYEQYF
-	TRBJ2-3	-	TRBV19	TGTGCCAGTAGTATAGCAGCGGAGGGCACAGATACGCAGTATTTT	CASSIAAEGTDTQYF
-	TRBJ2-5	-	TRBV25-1	TGTGCCAGCAGGTCGCCAGCGGGAGAGACCCAGTACTTC	CASRSPAGETQYF
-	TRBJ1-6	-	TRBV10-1	TGCGCCACCTCCGCCGGGACTGAGAGATCACCCCTCCACTTT	CATSAGTERSPLHF
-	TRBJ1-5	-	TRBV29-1	TGCAGCGTTGAAGATGGAGGTCAGCCCCAGCATTTT	CSVEDGGQPQHF
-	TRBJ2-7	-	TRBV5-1	TGCGCCAGCAGCTACCTGCCGTCGCCTAGCTCCTACGAGCAGTACTTC	CASSYLPSPSSYEQYF
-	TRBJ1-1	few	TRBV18	TGTGCCAGCTCACCACCGGCAGGGGTGAACACTGAAGCTTTCTTT	CASSPPAGVNTEAFF
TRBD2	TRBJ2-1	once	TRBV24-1	TGTGCCACCAGTGGTTCGGAGGGACTAAAGGGCTCCTACAATGAGCAGTTCTTC	CATSGSEGLKGSYNEQFF
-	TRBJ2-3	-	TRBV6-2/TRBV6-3	TGTGCCAGCAGTATTGAGACGGGGTTGGCAGATACGCAGTATTTT	CASSIETGLADTQYF
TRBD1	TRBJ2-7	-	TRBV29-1	TGCAGCGTTCTAAATTCCGGGACAGGAGACGGCGAGCAGTACTTC	CSVLNSGTGDGEQYF
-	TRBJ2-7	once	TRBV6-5	TGTGCCAGCACCAGGGACTTGAGCTCCTACGAGCAGTACTTC	CASTRDLSSYEQYF
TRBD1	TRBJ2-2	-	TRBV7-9	TGTGCCAGCAAGGACAGGGCAAACACCGGGGAGCTGTTTTTT	CASKDRANTGELFF
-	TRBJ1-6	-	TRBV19	TGTGCCAGTAGTGTCCAAGGGAGGGTGAATTCACCCCTCCACTTT	CASSVQGRVNSPLHF
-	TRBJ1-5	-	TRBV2	TGTGCCAGCAGGGAACAGGTCTATGGCAATCAGCCCCAGCATTTT	CASREQVYGNQPQHF
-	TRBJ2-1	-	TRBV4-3	TGCGCCAGCAGCCAAGAAACTATCTCCTACAATGAGCAGTTCTTC	CASSQETISYNEQFF
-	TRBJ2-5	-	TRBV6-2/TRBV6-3	TGTGCCAGCAGCAGGGAACGGACTGAGACCCAGTACTTC	CASSRERTETQYF
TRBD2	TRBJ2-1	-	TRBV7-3	TGTGCCAGCTCCAGCGGGGAGGGCCGAGGCTCCTACAATGAGCAGTTCTTC	CASSSGEGRGSYNEQFF
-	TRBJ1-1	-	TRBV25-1	TGTGCCAGCAGCCGGGCGGGAAGGGGAACTGAAGCTTTCTTT	CASSRAGRGTEAFF
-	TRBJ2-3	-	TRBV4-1	TGCGCCAGCAGCCAAGACGGAAGGGAGGATACGCAGTATTTT	CASSQDGREDTQYF
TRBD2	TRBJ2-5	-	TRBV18	TGTGCCAGCTCACAGGGGTTGCTAGCGGGGCAAGAGACCCAGTACTTC	CASSQGLLAGQETQYF
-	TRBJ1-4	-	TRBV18	TGTGCCAGCTCACCGGGGGGTGCTAATGAAAAACTGTTTTTT	CASSPGGANEKLFF
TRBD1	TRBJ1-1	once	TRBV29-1	TGCAGCGTTGCGGGACAGGGGGCGAACACTGAAGCTTTCTTT	CSVAGQGANTEAFF
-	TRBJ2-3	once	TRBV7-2	TGTGCCAGCAGCTTAGCGTCAGGAACAGATACGCAGTATTTT	CASSLASGTDTQYF
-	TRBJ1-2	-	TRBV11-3	TGTGCCAGCAGCTTCGACCGTGGCGGGAACGCTAACTATGGCTACACCTTC	CASSFDRGGNANYGYTF
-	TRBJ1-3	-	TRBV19	TGTGCCAGTAAGGTGGACAACTCTGGAAACACCATATATTTT	CASKVDNSGNTIYF
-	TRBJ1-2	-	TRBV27	TGTGCCAGCAGTTCGGTCCGCCTCAACTATGGCTACACCTTC	CASSSVRLNYGYTF
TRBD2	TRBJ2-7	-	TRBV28	TGTGCCAGCAGTTTAAGCGGGGGTCTTTCCTACGAGCAGTACTTC	CASSLSGGLSYEQYF
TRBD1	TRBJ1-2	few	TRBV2	TGTGCCAGCAATTTACAGGGGGCCATCTATGGCTACACCTTC	CASNLQGAIYGYTF
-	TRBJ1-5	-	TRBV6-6	TGTGCCAGCAGTTACTCGACTGGCAATCAGCCCCAGCATTTT	CASSYSTGNQPQHF
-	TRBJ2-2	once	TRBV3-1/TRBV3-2	TGTGCCAGCAGCCAAGATCTCGCTAGTTTTGCCGGGGAGCTGTTTTTT	CASSQDLASFAGELFF
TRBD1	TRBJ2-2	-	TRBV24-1	TGTGCCACCAGTGTTCAGGGGGACACCGGGGAGCTGTTTTTT	CATSVQGDTGELFF
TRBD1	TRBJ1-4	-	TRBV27	TGTGCCAGCAGTTTCAGACAGGGGGCGCCGGGGACTGAAAAACTGTTTTTT	CASSFRQGAPGTEKLFF
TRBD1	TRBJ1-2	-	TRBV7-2	TGTGCCAGCAGCTTAGCGCTGGGACAGGGGAATGGCTACACCTTC	CASSLALGQGNGYTF
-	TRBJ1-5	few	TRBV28	TGTGCCAGCAGTCCTCAGGGAAATCAGCCCCAGCATTTT	CASSPQGNQPQHF
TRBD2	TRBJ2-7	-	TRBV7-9	TGTGCCAGCAGCTTGGGACTAGCGGTGGAAATGGAGCAGTACTTC	CASSLGLAVEMEQYF
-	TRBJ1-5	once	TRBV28	TGTGCCAGCAGTTCCGGGGGGGGTGGGAATCAGCCCCAGCATTTT	CASSSGGGGNQPQHF
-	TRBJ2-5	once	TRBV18	TGTGCCAGCTCACACCTGTCGGAGCAAGAGACCCAGTACTTC	CASSHLSEQETQYF
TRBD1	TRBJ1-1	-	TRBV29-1	TGCAGCGTTGAAGCAGGGGGCTGGAACACTGAAGCTTTCTTT	CSVEAGGWNTEAFF
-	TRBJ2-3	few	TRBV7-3	TGTGCCAGCAGCTTAGCTAGTAGGAGAACAGATACGCAGTATTTT	CASSLASRRTDTQYF
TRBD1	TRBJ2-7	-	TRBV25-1	TGTGCCAGCCCCTCCCCAGGGGGGGTACAGGGGGCGCGTGAGCAGTACTTC	CASPSPGGVQGAREQYF
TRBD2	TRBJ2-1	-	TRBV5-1	TGCGCCAGCAGCGCACTACTAGCGGGAGCCAATGAGCAGTTCTTC	CASSALLAGANEQFF
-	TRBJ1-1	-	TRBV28	TGTGCCAGCAGCCCAGGGCAGAGTAACACTGAAGCTTTCTTT	CASSPGQSNTEAFF
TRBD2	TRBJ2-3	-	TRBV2	TGTGCCAGCAGCCTCCTAGCGGGACGCACAGATACGCAGTATTTT	CASSLLAGRTDTQYF
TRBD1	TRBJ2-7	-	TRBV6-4	TGTGCCAGCAACGGACAGGGGGTTCGCTACGAGCAGTACTTC	CASNGQGVRYEQYF
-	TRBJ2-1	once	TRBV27	TGTGCCAGCAGTCCTATGGTAGGGGCCTTACACAATGAGCAGTTCTTC	CASSPMVGALHNEQFF
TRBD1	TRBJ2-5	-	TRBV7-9	TGTGCCAGCAGCTTCGGGGGACAGGGGATGGAGACCCAGTACTTC	CASSFGGQGMETQYF
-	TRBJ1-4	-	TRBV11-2	TGTGCCAGCAGCTTAGACCGTGAAAAACTGTTTTTT	CASSLDREKLFF
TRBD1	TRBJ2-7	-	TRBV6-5	TGTGCCAGCAGAGTCCCAGGGGGCGGAGAAAACGAGCAGTACTTC	CASRVPGGGENEQYF
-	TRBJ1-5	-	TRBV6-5	TGTGCCAGCAGTTACTCCGGGGGCAATCAGCCCCAGCATTTT	CASSYSGGNQPQHF
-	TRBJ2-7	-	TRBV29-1	TGCAGACTCGAGTCAGGTCCCTACGAGCAGTACTTC	CRLESGPYEQYF
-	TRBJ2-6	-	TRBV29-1	TGCAGCGTGCAGGTTTCTGGGGCCAACGTCCTGACTTTC	CSVQVSGANVLTF
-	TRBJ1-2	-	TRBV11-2	TGTGCCAGCAGCTTAAGAGGTTCCTATGGCTACACCTTC	CASSLRGSYGYTF
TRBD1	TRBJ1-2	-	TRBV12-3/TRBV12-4	TGTGCCAGCAGACCGACAGGGAACTATGGCTACACCTTC	CASRPTGNYGYTF
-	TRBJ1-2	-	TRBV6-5	TGTGCCAGCAGTTTTGCCCAACAGGCAAACTATGGCTACACCTTC	CASSFAQQANYGYTF
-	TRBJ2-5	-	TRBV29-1	TGCAGCGTTGCGGGGTTGGGTCGGCAAGAGACCCAGTACTTC	CSVAGLGRQETQYF
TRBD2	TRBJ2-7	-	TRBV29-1	TGCAGCTTTTGGACTAGCGACACCTACGAGCAGTACTTC	CSFWTSDTYEQYF